Listed here are 14 T cell receptor beta chains from one sample, sequenced in a study of patients and donors after allogeneic stem cell transplantation. TCRdb itself ran the RT-PCR reads through MiXCR, one entry per CDR3 protein. Here the sample spans about 57,000 distinct CDR3 sequences, about an eighth being singletons. Sequenced: blood, either unsorted or a sorted T cell fraction (not recorded which). Every receptor here comes from a human donor who was either an allogeneic HSCT recipient or a stem cell or donor lymphocyte infusion donor (not recorded which). It is not recorded whose cells these are; they may come from a transplant donor.

This clonotype was counted between two and nine times. This chain uses TRBV5-6 with TRBJ2-7; a possible D gene is TRBD2 (6 bases). Germline CDR1 is SGHDT and CDR2 is YYEEEE. The V end lost 0 bases, the J end lost 4 bases, and 14 bases lay between the germline ends. The CDR3 runs to 15 residues. This chain's CDR3 is CASSLEVAGFYEQYF. CDR3 nucleotides: TGTGCCAGCAGCTTGGAGGTGGCGGGATTTTACGAGCAGTACTTC. Looking up the rest from reference TRBV5-6 and TRBJ2-7 gives the full variable domain: DAGVTQSPTHLIKTRGQQVTLRCSPKSGHDTVSWYQQALGQGPQFIFQYYEEEERQRGNFPDRFSGHQFPNYSSELNVNALLLGDSALYLCASSLEVAGFYEQYFGPGTRLTVT.

The chain carries TRBV7-3 and TRBJ2-1, with 12 bases that match TRBD2. V shed 3 bases, J shed 7 bases, and the junction held 10 bases outside the gene matches. Germline V gives CDR1 SGHTA, CDR2 FQGTGA. This CDR3 is built from 17 residues. CDR3 sequence: CASSFDTGTSGRNEQFF. The DNA for the CDR3 is TGTGCCAGCAGCTTCGATACCGGGACTAGCGGGCGGAATGAGCAGTTCTTC.

The chain joins TRBV12-3 or TRBV12-4 to TRBJ2-1; D tentatively fits TRBD1 or TRBD2 (5 bases each). The CDR3 sequence is 13 residues long. V lost 7 bases, J lost 9 bases, and 16 bases lay in between. The CDR3 loop reads CASKPAGAPEQFF. Written as DNA, the CDR3 is TGTGCCAGCAAACCCGCCGGGGCGCCTGAGCAGTTCTTC.

The sample holds many counts of this clonotype. The chain employs TRBV7-8 and TRBJ1-1; 7 nucleotides line up with TRBD1. CDR1 and CDR2 from the germline V gene are SGHVS and FQNEAQ. Unmatched junction bases numbered 0, after V lost 4 bases and J lost 1 base. The CDR3 totals 13 residues. Here the CDR3 reads CASSWDRNTEAFF. As DNA, the CDR3 is TGTGCCAGCAGCTGGGACAGGAACACTGAAGCTTTCTTT.

This sequence joins TRBV5-1 and TRBJ2-7; TRBD1 agrees at 12 bases. J lost 0 bases, V lost 1 base, and 2 bases had no gene match. CDR1 is SGHRS, CDR2 YFSETQ, per germline. The CDR3 loop spans 16 amino acids. The CDR3 loop is CASSLWGQGASYEQYF. DNA of the CDR3: TGCGCCAGCAGCTTGTGGGGACAGGGGGCCTCCTACGAGCAGTACTTC.

In this sample, this clonotype turned up a few times. This chain connects TRBV16 to TRBJ2-3, with D perhaps matching TRBD1 or TRBD2 (5 bases each). Germline assignment: CDR1 KGHSY and CDR2 FQNENV. Deletions cut 8 bases from V and 6 bases from J, with 24 bases between. CDR3 length: 16 residues. CDR3 in DNA: TGTGCCAGCTATCCTCCGAGAGGCGAGGGACGGGATACGCAGTATTTT. This encodes CASYPPRGEGRDTQYF.

This clonotype was recorded many times. The V call is TRBV12-3 or TRBV12-4, the J call TRBJ1-6; the D is unclear. The V end lost 6 bases, the J end lost 10 bases, and 10 bases lay between the germline ends. The CDR3 spans 12 residues. The chain's CDR3 is CASRFRGSPLHF. In DNA, the CDR3 is TGTGCCAGCAGGTTCCGTGGATCACCCCTCCACTTT.

CDR3 DNA: TGTGCCAGCAGTTACTCAGTTCTAGCGGAGACGAACAATGAGCAGTTCTTC. It encodes CASSYSVLAETNNEQFF. The chain employs TRBV6-5 and TRBJ2-1; 7 positions match TRBD2. Germline loops: CDR1 MNHEY, CDR2 SVGAGI. Trimming took 0 bases from V and 5 from J; bases not matched to a gene: 10. The CDR3 is 17 residues long.

Only a few counts were recorded for this clonotype. CDR3 sequence (DNA): TGTGCCAGCAGTGAATATACGAGGGACAGCCTCTACAATGAGCAGTTCTTC. Translated: CASSEYTRDSLYNEQFF. This rearrangement joins TRBV25-1 to TRBJ2-1, with TRBD1 identical over 7 bases. Germline trimming cut 0 bases from V and 3 bases from J; bases unmatched to any gene: 8. There are 17 residues in the CDR3. Germline V gene lookup returns CDR1 MGHDK and CDR2 SYGVNS.

The chain carries TRBV25-1 and TRBJ2-1; 10 bases align to TRBD2. In germline, CDR1 is MGHDK, CDR2 SYGVNS. The CDR3 loop spans 15 amino acids. With 6 bases clipped from V and 5 bases from J, the junction kept 7 bases outside the gene matches. The DNA of the CDR3 is TGTGCCAGCAGACCGGGACTAGCGAATGACAATGAGCAGTTCTTC. It yields the protein CASRPGLANDNEQFF.

The rearrangement uses TRBV6-2 or TRBV6-3 and TRBJ2-7; 8 bases are shared with TRBD1. Unmatched junction bases numbered 2, after V lost 7 bases and J lost 3 bases. CDR1 is MNHEY, CDR2 SVGEGT, per germline. CDR3 length: 12 residues. The CDR3: CASIGTGYEQYF. CDR3 nucleotide sequence: TGTGCCAGCATTGGGACAGGCTACGAGCAGTACTTC.

This clonotype was seen a handful of times. The chain is built from TRBV10-3 and TRBJ2-3; 13 nucleotides agree with TRBD2. Germline loops: CDR1 ENHRY, CDR2 SYGVKD. The CDR3 sequence is 15 residues long. V trimming: 6 bases; J trimming: 3 bases; junction bases outside the gene matches: 3. In DNA form, the CDR3 reads TGTGCCATCAGACGACTAGCGGGAGGAACAGATACGCAGTATTTT. This gives the protein CAIRRLAGGTDTQYF.

The chain is built from TRBV12-3 or TRBV12-4 and TRBJ2-1; D unclear. The CDR3 extends over 14 amino acids. Trimming removed 3 bases from V and 12 bases from J, with 18 bases in between. The CDR3 region is CASSFQAAFFGQFF. The CDR3 DNA is TGTGCCAGCAGTTTCCAAGCCGCGTTCTTTGGGCAGTTCTTC.

This clonotype has just a few counts. The CDR3 DNA sequence: TGTGCCAGCAGCCCTCATCGGGGGCCAGGTGCTAGCGAAGAAGATACGCAGTATTTT. Translating gives CASSPHRGPGASEEDTQYF. This chain uses TRBV7-6 with TRBJ2-3, with D perhaps given as TRBD1 or TRBD2 (6 bases each). This CDR3 contains 19 residues. Germline lookup yields CDR1 SGHVS and CDR2 FNYEAQ. V dropped 5 bases and J dropped 5 bases, with 29 bases sitting between them.